The rows below give T cell receptor beta chains drawn from one sample of a study of blood T cell repertoires in COVID-19. TCRdb's copy holds only in-frame clones and misses some; the assay was immunoSEQ multiplex PCR. Counted here are about 220,000 clones, over 80% occurring once; the ten biggest clones make up roughly 6.2%. Material: PBMCs or T cells enriched from blood (not recorded which). These TCRs come from a woman between 35 and 50 years old who had recovered from COVID-19. Both conserved end residues are part of each CDR3. The D gene is left open where the match is weak.

V gene	D gene	CDR3 protein
TRBV7-9	TRBD2	CASSPRGGSSYNEQFF
TRBV27	TRBD1	CASSRGTGEGYGYTF
TRBV2	NA	CASSGDSPGELFF
TRBV28	TRBD1	CASKRDRGTDTQYF
TRBV5-1	TRBD1	CASSGGTGDGYTF
TRBV7-8	NA	CASSLAAGNYEQYF
TRBV6-1	NA	CASSEAPGIYEQYF
TRBV27	NA	CASSSSDGRGPLHF
TRBV20-1	TRBD2	CSASSGGFYNEQFF
TRBV11-2	NA	CASSSRGFRRVNTEAFF
TRBV12-3/TRBV12-4	NA	CASLPSSGNTIYF
TRBV5-1	NA	CASSLGQAGYNEQFF
TRBV30	TRBD1	CAWSVWTGRANVLTF
TRBV10-2	NA	CARQGPDTQYF
TRBV7-9	NA	CASSLPDFGELFF
TRBV11-3	TRBD1	CASSYNGQGAGKLFF
TRBV2	TRBD2	CASTFRPGLPNEQFF
TRBV7-9	NA	CASSLTTGDSPLHF
TRBV11-2	TRBD1	CASSGTGGMETQYF
TRBV7-8	NA	CASSTRPGDSNQPQHF
TRBV5-1	NA	CASSLDEGVTNEKLFF
TRBV2	NA	CASSEASRNTDTQYF
TRBV18	NA	CASSPSNGRVNTEAFF
TRBV3-1/TRBV3-2	TRBD1	CASSRGQGRSPLHF
TRBV10-3	TRBD1	CAIRGQLANYGYTF
TRBV29-1	NA	CSVEDRVINEQFF
TRBV28	NA	CASSTDSSFNEQFF
TRBV27	NA	CASSLGQGLHEYF
TRBV6-5	NA	CASSYSQQVAEAFF